What follows is one T cell receptor (beta chain) and its context. Its antigen remains unidentified. MiXCR, run by TCRdb on the RT-PCR reads, gives a single entry per CDR3 protein. The sample contains more than 700,000 distinct CDR3 sequences, 21% of which appear only once. This CDR3 spans 13 amino acids. Trimming cost V 5 bases and J 5 bases, with 12 bases left between them. Germline lookup yields CDR1 SEHNR and CDR2 FQNEAQ (reference sequence). These data are taken from a study of response to subunit inactivated influenza vaccine. Study results and limitations: Each seasonal influenza vaccination recruits few new T cells, the authors suggested.

Sequenced material: PBMCs from blood, taken 4 to 6 days after vaccination. This clonotype was obtained from a man aged 45-65 years who received an inactivated influenza vaccine. The chain carries TRBV7-9 and TRBJ2-5; no clear D. The CDR3 DNA is TGTGCCAGCAGCATTACTCTAAGCGAGACCCAGTACTTC. Its protein product is CASSITLSETQYF.